In its sample, the clone carrying this TCR beta chain was seen many times. When ophthalmopathy did not progress within 18 months, Graves' hyperthyroidism was considered stable. PBMCs were collected from a roughly 9.7 ml volume of fresh peripheral blood. CDR1 and CDR2 (germline): SGHTA, FQGNSA. This CDR3 region has 13 residues. V lost 4 bases to trimming and J lost 4 bases, with 10 bases between them. Amplification yielded TCR beta CDR3 regions, with RNA transcripts as the source. The HTBI primer set drove a first-round RT-PCR of the TCR CDR3. TCRdb called the multiplex PCR reads again in MiXCR, with one record for every CDR3 protein. The table lists a few hundred thousand distinct CDR3 sequences, 15% to 19% of them singletons. This sample was taken from a study of T cells in Graves' hyperthyroidism and ophthalmopathy.

The receptor's source is a woman aged 25 to 39 with Graves' hyperthyroidism. The sample was blood. This chain connects TRBV7-2 to TRBJ1-1, with D unclear. This chain's CDR3 is CASSSPEGTEAFF. DNA of the CDR3: TGTGCCAGCAGCTCTCCTGAGGGCACTGAAGCTTTCTTT.